One sample yielded the 23 T cell receptor beta chains listed below, sequenced in a study of CD8+ T cells in alopecia areata. RNA was isolated and reverse transcribed to cDNA, the sequencing template. Using immunoSEQ multiplex PCR, the repertoire was profiled, and TCRdb retains in-frame clones only, with some absent. The sample was found to contain 290,000 or so clones, and every one recurs. A panel of CD4, CD8alpha, NKG2D, NKG2ACE and other markers served to sort pooled cutaneous lymph node cells. The sample consisted of CD4+ T cells sorted from a lymph node. These receptors were obtained from a C3H/HeJ mouse with alopecia areata. The strain bears MHC haplotype H2-k.

This clone was observed a handful of times. Mouse names are used for the genes. The CDR3 end lies 4 residues beyond the end of the read and is filled in from the germline J gene. The chain has TRBV13-1 and TRBJ2-5, with 9 bases aligning to TRBD2. The V gene's germline CDR1 is NSHNY and CDR2 SYGAGN. The CDR3 spans 14 residues. The CDR3 loop is CASSPTGGEDTQYF. CDR3 DNA (partial): TGTGCCAGCAGTCCGACTGGGGGAGAAGAC.

With regard to this clone: The genes are named according to mouse. From the germline J gene comes the end of the CDR3, since the read stops 4 residues before it. V usage is TRBV13-1 and J usage is TRBJ2-5, with D uncertain. Germline V lookup: CDR1 NSHNY, CDR2 SYGAGN. V was shortened by 4 bases and J by 2 bases, with 8 bases between the two germline ends. The CDR3 has 13 amino acids. CDR3 loop: CASSRNSQDTQYF. The sequenced CDR3 bases are TGTGCCAGCAGTAGAAACAGCCAAGAC.

Details on this clone: These gene names are mouse names. Read sequence stops 4 residues before the CDR3 end, and the germline J gene provides the missing end. Other DNA sequences in the same sample also yield this CDR3. The V and J genes are TRBV5 and TRBJ1-2; TRBD1 matches at 7 bases. Germline trimming cut 3 bases from V and 1 base from J; bases unmatched to any gene: 2. This CDR3 spans 14 amino acids. The germline V gene encodes CDR1 LGHNA and CDR2 YNLKQL (reference sequence). The CDR3 region is CASSQGTENSDYTF. The sequenced part of the CDR3 DNA is TGTGCCAGCAGCCAGGGGACAGAAAACTCC.

This clone was found a few times. Gene names and germline match the mouse. Sequencing ends 4 residues short of the CDR3 end; the germline J gene provides the rest. The V gene is TRBV31, the J gene TRBJ2-5; TRBD2 might be the D (5 bases). In germline, CDR1 is GKSSPN, CDR2 SITVG. The CDR3 contains 13 residues. The CDR3 region is CAWSSGLLDTQYF. Incomplete CDR3 DNA: TGTGCCTGGAGTTCTGGGCTACTAGAC.

This clone was recorded a few times. Mouse names are used for the genes. The read finishes 4 residues shy of the CDR3 end, and the germline J gene is used to complete it. The rearrangement uses TRBV5 and TRBJ2-1; 8 bases are a match to TRBD2. Germline lookup yields CDR1 LGHNA and CDR2 YNLKQL (reference sequence). The CDR3 extends over 17 amino acids. The V gene end was trimmed by 0 bases and the J gene end by 3 bases; junction bases not matched to a gene: 7. The chain's CDR3 is CASSQDDTLGVYAEQFF. Partial CDR3 DNA: TGTGCCAGCAGCCAAGATGATACACTGGGGGTCTATGCT.

Only a few counts were recorded for this clone. Gene names are mouse gene names. Read sequence stops 4 residues before the CDR3 end, and the germline J gene provides the missing end. The sample contains more than one DNA sequence encoding this CDR3. The chain carries TRBV19 and TRBJ2-5; D remains ambiguous. The CDR3 is 13 residues long. Germline V gene sequence: CDR1 FNHDT, CDR2 SITEND (reference sequence). The V gene lost 1 base and the J gene lost 2 bases, with 5 bases spanning the gap. Incomplete CDR3 DNA: TGTGCCAGCAGTATAAGGGTCCAAGAC. Translation gives CASSIRVQD. The full CDR3 sequence reads CASSIRVQDTQYF.

This clone appeared a few times. The gene names given are mouse names. The missing CDR3 end, 3 residues past where the read stops, is filled in from the germline J gene. This chain joins TRBV31 and TRBJ1-6; tentative D call: TRBD1 (5 bases). TRBJ1-6 is marked as an open reading frame, function uncertain. The germline CDR1 and CDR2 sequences are GKSSPN and SITVG. Deletions cut 0 bases from V and 6 bases from J, with 6 bases between. This CDR3 has 13 residues. CDR3 amino acids: CAWSLDSNSPLYF. CDR3 DNA, as far as it was read: TGTGCCTGGAGTCTAGACAGTAATTCGCCC.

This clone was recorded a few times. Mouse germline and gene names are used. The CDR3 end lies 4 residues beyond the end of the read and is filled in from the germline J gene. The sample contains more than one DNA sequence encoding this CDR3. The V gene is TRBV5, the J gene TRBJ2-5, with 7 positions matching TRBD2. The CDR3 length is 14 residues. Germline V CDR1 and CDR2: LGHNA, YNLKQL (reference sequence). The covered CDR3 bases are TGTGCCAGCAGCCAAGAGGGGGGGAGGGAC. Translating gives CASSQEGGRD. The full CDR3 protein reads CASSQEGGRDTQYF.

About this clone itself: The listed genes are named as in mouse. From the germline J gene comes the end of the CDR3, since the read stops 4 residues before it. The V and J genes are TRBV19 and TRBJ2-2; D not resolved. Germline V gene data show CDR1 as FNHDT and CDR2 as SITEND (reference sequence). V shed 1 base and J shed 0 bases, with 7 bases lying between them. The CDR3 is 15 amino acids. Partial CDR3 DNA: TGTGCCAGCAGTATAACAGCTGCAAACACCGGG. It yields the protein CASSITAANTG. The full CDR3 sequence reads CASSITAANTGQLYF.

A few counts support this clone. The listed genes are named as in mouse. The read comes to an end 4 residues before the CDR3 does, leaving the germline J gene to fill in the end. V gene TRBV19 combines with J gene TRBJ1-1; 7 bases are shared with TRBD1. V shed 6 bases, J shed 0 bases, and the junction held 8 bases outside the gene matches. The germline CDR1 and CDR2 sequences are FNHDT and SITEND (reference sequence). The CDR3 spans 15 residues. CDR3 region: CASTLDRAANTEVFF. The covered CDR3 bases are TGTGCCAGCACCCTCGACAGGGCTGCAAACACA.

The sample holds a few counts of this clone. The genes and germline here are from mouse. The read is 4 residues too short to cover the CDR3 end, so that end is filled in from the germline J gene. V gene TRBV13-2 combines with J gene TRBJ2-7, with TRBD1 matching 7 bases. Per germline, CDR1 NNHNN and CDR2 SYGAGS (reference sequence). The length of the CDR3 is 14 residues. This chain's CDR3 is CASGDARQGDEQYF. The CDR3 bases that were read are TGTGCCAGCGGTGATGCAAGGCAGGGGGAT.

With regard to this clone: Gene names refer to mouse genes. The read is 3 residues too short to cover the CDR3 end, so that end is filled in from the germline J gene. Other DNA sequences from this sample encode an identical CDR3 as well. J is TRBJ1-6 and V is TRBV1; a weak D match, TRBD1 (6 bases). TRBJ1-6 is an open reading frame whose function is uncertain. Germline V CDR1 and CDR2: NSQYPW, LRSPGD (reference sequence). This CDR3 region has 14 residues. V lost 4 bases and J 5 bases, leaving 9 bases between the germline ends. The CDR3: CTCSGGQNNSPLYF. CDR3 DNA, as far as it was read: TGCACCTGCAGTGGGGGACAAAATAATTCGCCC.

This clone showed up just a few times. The genes and germline here are from mouse. The CDR3 end falls 4 residues outside the read, so it is completed with the germline J gene. V usage is TRBV31 and J usage is TRBJ1-1, with D perhaps matching TRBD1 (6 bases). The CDR3 sequence is 13 residues long. Trimming cost V 2 bases and J 0 bases, with 7 bases left between them. Germline loops: CDR1 GKSSPN, CDR2 SITVG. The CDR3 sequence: CAWSTGSNTEVFF. CDR3 DNA (partial): TGTGCCTGGAGTACAGGGTCAAACACA.

This clone was seen more than once but under ten times. These gene names are mouse names. The read terminates 4 residues before the CDR3 end, so the remaining end is supplied by the germline J gene. Different DNA sequences within this sample yield the same CDR3. The chain couples TRBV13-3 to TRBJ2-3; 9 bases line up with TRBD2. The CDR3 is made up of 14 amino acids. Germline trimming cut 5 bases from V and 0 bases from J; bases unmatched to any gene: 1. CDR1 NNHDY and CDR2 SYVADS come from the germline V gene. CDR3 residues: CASRTGGSAETLYF. Partial CDR3 DNA: TGTGCCAGCAGGACTGGGGGCAGTGCAGAA.

Points on this clone: Here the gene names and germline are mouse. The observed sequence ends 4 residues before the CDR3 terminus, with the missing tail filled in from the germline J gene. The chain joins TRBV13-2 to TRBJ2-2; 14 bases match TRBD2. CDR1 and CDR2 from the germline V gene are NNHNN and SYGAGS (reference sequence). With V trimmed by 0 bases and J by 3 bases, 4 bases remained unmatched. The CDR3 spans 18 residues. This CDR3 is CASGDGDWGGRDTGQLYF. The covered CDR3 bases are TGTGCCAGCGGTGATGGGGACTGGGGGGGCCGGGACACCGGG.

A word on this clone: The genes are named according to mouse. The missing CDR3 end, 4 residues past where the read stops, is filled in from the germline J gene. The chain has TRBV13-3 and TRBJ2-1, with 8 bases identical to TRBD1. The trim removed 5 bases at V and 4 bases at J, leaving 2 bases unmatched. Germline V gene sequence: CDR1 NNHDY, CDR2 SYVADS. This CDR3 spans 13 amino acids. The covered CDR3 bases are TGTGCCAGCAGAAGGACAGGGTATGCT. Translation: CASRRTGYA. The whole CDR3 sequence is CASRRTGYAEQFF.

This clone showed up just a few times. All gene names here are mouse names. The sequence runs out 4 residues before the end of the CDR3; the remainder is reconstructed from the germline J gene. The gene calls are TRBV1 and TRBJ2-7; 9 nucleotides agree with TRBD2. The length of the CDR3 is 14 residues. CDR1 is NSQYPW, CDR2 LRSPGD, per germline (reference sequence). Germline trimming cut 4 bases from V and 0 bases from J; bases unmatched to any gene: 1. CDR3 sequence reads: CTCSGLGVSYEQYF. The sequenced CDR3 bases are TGCACCTGCAGTGGACTGGGGGTCTCCTAT.

Note on this clone: Gene names refer to mouse genes. The read terminates 4 residues ahead of where the CDR3 ends, so the germline J gene completes it. The rearrangement joins TRBV19 to TRBJ2-5, with TRBD1 identical over 8 bases. The germline V gene has CDR1 FNHDT and CDR2 SITEND (reference sequence). With 5 bases clipped from V and 1 base from J, the junction kept 6 bases outside the gene matches. This CDR3 is 15 amino acids long. Partial CDR3 DNA: TGTGCCAGCAGCGCCGGGACAGGTCACCAAGAC. Its protein product is CASSAGTGHQD. The full CDR3 sequence reads CASSAGTGHQDTQYF.

This clone was detected a few times. The gene names given are mouse names. The CDR3 is cut off 4 residues early in the read; its end comes from the germline J gene. This rearrangement joins TRBV13-2 to TRBJ2-2; TRBD1 is a possible D gene (6 bases). The germline gives CDR1 NNHNN, CDR2 SYGAGS (reference sequence). V was cut by 5 bases and J by 0 bases, with 8 bases left in between. There are 14 residues in the CDR3. The CDR3 region is CASGDRSNTGQLYF. The part of the CDR3 DNA that was read is TGTGCCAGCGGGGACAGATCAAACACCGGG.

As concerns this clone: Gene names and germline match the mouse. The read ends 4 residues shy of where the CDR3 ends; the end is completed using the germline J gene. The chain links TRBV5 to TRBJ2-2; D possibly corresponds to TRBD1 (5 bases). CDR1 and CDR2 from the germline V gene are LGHNA and YNLKQL (reference sequence). The V and J ends lost 5 bases and 4 bases respectively, with 11 bases between them. The CDR3 loop spans 14 amino acids. This CDR3 is CASSSRQTTGQLYF. CDR3 DNA, as far as it was read: TGTGCCAGCAGCTCCCGACAGACCACCGGG.

About this clone itself: Genes here carry mouse names. The read stops 4 residues short of the end of the CDR3; the missing end is completed from the germline J gene. This rearrangement joins TRBV14 to TRBJ2-1; a possible D gene is TRBD1 (6 bases). Germline V gene lookup returns CDR1 SGHDT and CDR2 FRDEAV. The V and J ends lost 3 bases and 3 bases respectively, with 10 bases between them. This CDR3 has 14 residues. CDR3 sequence reads: CASSSGTIYAEQFF. CDR3 DNA (partial): TGTGCCAGCAGTTCCGGGACAATCTATGCT. The full variable domain, with the rest looked up from reference TRBV14 and TRBJ2-1, is EAGVTQSPRYAVLQEGQAVSFWCDPISGHDTLYWYQQPRDQGPQLLVYFRDEAVIDNSQLPSDRFSAVRPKGTNSTLKIQSAKQGDTATYLCASSSGTIYAEQFFGPGTRLTVL.

As to this clone: The gene names here belong to mouse. With the read ending 4 residues before the CDR3 end, the germline J gene is used to fill in that end. At the DNA level, this CDR3 is encoded by other sequences in the same sample as well. The rearrangement joins TRBV19 to TRBJ2-5; D is perhaps TRBD1 (6 bases). The CDR3 totals 14 residues. Germline V gene lookup returns CDR1 FNHDT and CDR2 SITEND (reference sequence). The ends were cut back, 2 bases at V and 0 bases at J, with 7 bases in the middle. The CDR3 bases that were read are TGTGCCAGCAGTATTGGGACAAACCAAGAC. Translated: CASSIGTNQD. Given in full, the CDR3 is CASSIGTNQDTQYF.

Concerning this clone itself: A read error may be the cause here, since a much bigger clone is one base away. The genes are named according to mouse. The CDR3 is cut off 4 residues early in the read; its end comes from the germline J gene. The V and J genes are TRBV13-3 and TRBJ1-2; possible D gene TRBD1, 5 bases. This CDR3 region has 11 residues. Germline values: CDR1 NNHDY, CDR2 SYVADS. The CDR3 bases that were read are TGTGCCAGCAGTGACAGGGAC. This encodes CASSDRD. From start to end, the CDR3 is CASSDRDDYTF.